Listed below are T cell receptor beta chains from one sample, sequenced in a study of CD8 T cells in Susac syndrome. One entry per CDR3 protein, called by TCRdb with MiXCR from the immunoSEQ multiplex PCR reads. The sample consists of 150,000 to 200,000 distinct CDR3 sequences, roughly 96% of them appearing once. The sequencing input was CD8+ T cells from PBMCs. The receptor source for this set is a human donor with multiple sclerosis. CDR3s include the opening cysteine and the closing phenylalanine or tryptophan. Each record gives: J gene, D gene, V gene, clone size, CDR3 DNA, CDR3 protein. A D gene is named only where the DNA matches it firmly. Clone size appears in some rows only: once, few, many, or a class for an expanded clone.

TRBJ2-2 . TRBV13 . TGTGCCAGCAGCTTAGCGCCACAGGGTACCGGGGAGCTGTTTTTT CASSLAPQGTGELFF
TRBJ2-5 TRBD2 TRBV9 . TGTGCCAGCAGCCGAGGCGGGGGAATGGGGGAGACCCAGTACTTC CASSRGGGMGETQYF
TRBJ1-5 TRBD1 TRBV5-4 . TGTGCCAGCAGCGGCCGACAGGGGTTAGGGCAGCCCCAGCATTTT CASSGRQGLGQPQHF
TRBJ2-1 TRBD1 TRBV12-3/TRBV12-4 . TGTGCCAGCAGTTTCGGGACAGGGGTCTCCGATGAGCAGTTCTTC CASSFGTGVSDEQFF
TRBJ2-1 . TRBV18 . TGTGCCAGCTCACCGCCGACTAGTCTGCACCAGTTCTTC CASSPPTSLHQFF
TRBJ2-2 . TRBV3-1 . TGTGCCAGCAGCCAAGGAAATTCAAGATTCGGCGGGGAGCTGTTTTTT CASSQGNSRFGGELFF
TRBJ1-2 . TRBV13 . TGTGCCAGCAGCCCGACCACGGGGGGCGATGGCTACACCTTC CASSPTTGGDGYTF
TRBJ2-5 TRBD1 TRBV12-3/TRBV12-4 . TGTGCCAGCAGTCAAACCGGGACAGGGCAAGAGACCCAGTACTTC CASSQTGTGQETQYF
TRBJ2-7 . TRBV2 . TGTGCCAGCAGTGAGGGGACAGTCAAGCGGGAACTTGGGGACGAGCAGTACTTC CASSEGTVKRELGDEQYF
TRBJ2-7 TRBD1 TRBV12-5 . TGTGCTAGTGGACGAGACAGGGCCGTCTACGAGCAGTACTTC CASGRDRAVYEQYF
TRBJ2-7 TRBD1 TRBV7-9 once TGTGCCAGCAGCCCGTCGGACAGGGTGGGGGAGCAGTACTTC CASSPSDRVGEQYF
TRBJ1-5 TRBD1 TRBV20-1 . TGCAGTGCTAGAGAGGACAGGGGGCGAAGGGGGAGCAATCAGCCCCAGCATTTT CSAREDRGRRGSNQPQHF
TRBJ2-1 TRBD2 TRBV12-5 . TGTGCTAGTGGCTTTCCCCTAGCGGGGGGGCTCCCTGAGCAGTTCTTC CASGFPLAGGLPEQFF